This T cell receptor (beta chain) was obtained from a study of blood T cell repertoires in COVID-19. The protocol was immunoSEQ multiplex PCR, while the TCRdb copy is restricted to in-frame clones and leaves out a portion. Seen here are 250,000 to 300,000 clones, approximately 89% observed once, and the top ten hold 10% to 13%. The CDR3 consists of 14 residues. Between the trimmed V and J ends, which lost 7 bases and 3 bases, there was a span of 16 bases. The germline V gene has CDR1 MNHEY and CDR2 SVGAGI. J is TRBJ2-7 and V is TRBV6-5; D is undetermined. Sequencing input: peripheral blood. This TCR was recovered from a woman between 65 and 79 years old with COVID-19, enrolled during active disease. CDR3 loop: CASKPANLVYEQYF. CDR3 in DNA: TGTGCCAGCAAGCCGGCCAACCTAGTCTACGAGCAGTACTTC.